Listed below are T cell receptor beta chains from one sample, sequenced in a study of OX40 agonist ivuxolimab in advanced cancers. This table comes from immunoSEQ multiplex PCR, and its TCRdb copy is limited to in-frame clones, with some not included. The sample lists 60,000 to 65,000 clones; around 93% were seen once. The sample was CD4+ or CD8+ T cells sorted from blood, taken in a trial of the OX40 agonist ivuxolimab. The receptors derive from an adult with an advanced solid tumor such as melanoma, head and neck, liver or kidney cancer. Each CDR3 is given with its conserved first and last residue. D genes are given only for firm matches. Part of the rows lack a size; the others show once, few, many or a class for expanded clones.

>TRBV7-7|TRBJ2-2|-|-
TGTGCCAGCAGCCTCCCGGGGGAAACCGGGGAGCTGTTTTTT
CASSLPGETGELFF
>TRBV7-9|TRBJ2-1|-|-
TGTGCCAGCAGCTTAGTCCCGGAAGCCTACAATGAGCAGTTCTTC
CASSLVPEAYNEQFF
>TRBV7-9|TRBJ1-4|-|-
TGTGCCAGCAGCCTCAGGGTTGCAACTAATGAAAAACTGTTTTTT
CASSLRVATNEKLFF
>TRBV5-1|TRBJ2-7|-|-
TGCGCCAGCAGCTTGGACGGCTGGCAGTACTTC
CASSLDGWQYF
>TRBV13|TRBJ2-1|-|-
TGTGCCAGCAGCTTAGGACTAGTCTACAATGAGCAGTTCTTC
CASSLGLVYNEQFF
>TRBV11-2|TRBJ2-7|TRBD1|-
TGTGCCAGCAGCTTAGAGGCCGGGACAGGCTACGAGCAGTACTTC
CASSLEAGTGYEQYF
>TRBV27|TRBJ2-3|TRBD1|-
TGTGCCAGCGCTCGATCAGGGGGAACAGATACGCAGTATTTT
CASARSGGTDTQYF
>TRBV18|TRBJ2-1|-|once
TGTGCCAGCTCACGACGTAGCAGAAACAATGAGCAGTTCTTC
CASSRRSRNNEQFF
>TRBV27|TRBJ1-1|-|-
TGTGCCAGCAGTTTATGGGAAAGCACTGAAGCTTTCTTT
CASSLWESTEAFF
>TRBV27|TRBJ2-7|TRBD2|-
TGTGCCAGCAGTTCGTCAGCGGGAGGGCCTTGGGAGCAGTACTTC
CASSSSAGGPWEQYF
>TRBV4-1|TRBJ2-7|-|-
TGCGCCAGCAGCCAGAAAAAGGACGGATACGAGCAGTACTTC
CASSQKKDGYEQYF
>TRBV9|TRBJ1-1|-|-
TGTGCCAGCAGCATTAGTGGCACGAACACTGAAGCTTTCTTT
CASSISGTNTEAFF
>TRBV21-1|TRBJ2-7|-|-
TGTGCCAGCAGCAAAGGGACAGGGCCCGAGCAGTACTTC
CASSKGTGPEQYF
>TRBV25-1|TRBJ2-3|-|-
TGTGCCAGCAGTGAATACGGCGGGATCAGCACAGATACGCAGTATTTT
CASSEYGGISTDTQYF
>TRBV6-6|TRBJ2-3|-|-
TGTGCCAGCAGTTACGAATATACGCAGTATTTT
CASSYEYTQYF
>TRBV25-1|TRBJ1-1|-|-
TGTGCCAGCAGTGAATCAGGAACACACACCGAACGAGGTGAAGCTTTCTTT
CASSESGTHTERGEAFF
>TRBV19|TRBJ1-5|-|-
TGTGCCAGTGCTTATAGCAATCAGCCCCAGCATTTT
CASAYSNQPQHF
>TRBV29-1|TRBJ2-4|-|once
TGCAGCGTTGAAGGGGGGAAGGAATGGGCCAAAAACATTCAGTACTTC
CSVEGGKEWAKNIQYF
>TRBV4-3|TRBJ2-7|-|-
TGCGCCAGCAGCCAAGATAAGGGATCCCTCTACGAGCAGTACTTC
CASSQDKGSLYEQYF
>TRBV14|TRBJ2-1|-|-
TGTGCCAGCAGCCAAACGACAGTCCTTCCCTACAATGAGCAGTTCTTC
CASSQTTVLPYNEQFF
>TRBV27|TRBJ1-6|-|once
TGTGCCAGCAGCCCTACGGGGAAGACCAATTCACCCCTCCACTTT
CASSPTGKTNSPLHF
>TRBV14|TRBJ2-1|TRBD1|-
TGTGCCAGCAGCCAAGACAGGGGGCTGGAGCAGTTCTTC
CASSQDRGLEQFF
>TRBV4-1|TRBJ1-5|TRBD1|few
TGCGCCAGCAGCCCCCGGGACAGGGAAATTCAGCCCCAGCATTTT
CASSPRDREIQPQHF
>TRBV12-5|TRBJ2-1|-|-
TGTGCTAGTGGTTTTTTCAATGAGCAGTTCTTC
CASGFFNEQFF
>TRBV7-6|TRBJ2-7|TRBD2|-
TGTGCCAGCAGCTTTGTAGCGGGAAGTGAGCAGTACTTC
CASSFVAGSEQYF
>TRBV5-1|TRBJ1-5|-|-
TGCGCCAGCAGGCAAGAGGGAGGGGATCAGCCCCAGCATTTT
CASRQEGGDQPQHF
>TRBV28|TRBJ2-3|TRBD1|-
TGTGCCAGCAGTTTAACCGGGACAGGAGAAGATACGCAGTATTTT
CASSLTGTGEDTQYF
>TRBV7-3|TRBJ2-1|TRBD1|-
TGTGCCAGCAGCCTAGGGACAGGGGGCACATTGGGGCAGTTCTTC
CASSLGTGGTLGQFF
>TRBV13|TRBJ2-1|TRBD2|-
TGTGCCAGCAGCTTAGGGCGGGAGGGACTCTACAATGAGCAGTTCTTC
CASSLGREGLYNEQFF
>TRBV4-2|TRBJ2-3|TRBD2|-
TGTGCCAGCAGCCAAGATTTTTGGACTAGCGGGAGGGTCACAGATACGCAGTATTTT
CASSQDFWTSGRVTDTQYF
>TRBV7-9|TRBJ2-7|-|-
TGTGCCAGCAGCTGGGACGGGGGCCCTTACGAGCAGTACTTC
CASSWDGGPYEQYF
>TRBV5-5|TRBJ2-7|-|-
TGTGCCAGCAGCTTGGGGCGGGTCTACGAGCAGTACTTC
CASSLGRVYEQYF
>TRBV7-2|TRBJ2-7|TRBD2|-
TGTGCCAGCAGATCTACTAGCGGGGGTCTCTCCTACGAGCAGTACTTC
CASRSTSGGLSYEQYF
>TRBV28|TRBJ2-7|-|-
TGTGCCAGCAGCCGTACAGGAGGGGGTTGGAGGGACCGAGACTACGAGCAGTACTTC
CASSRTGGGWRDRDYEQYF
>TRBV28|TRBJ2-7|-|-
TGTGCCAGCAGTTTTGGCGGGAAGTACGAGCAGTACTTC
CASSFGGKYEQYF
>TRBV2|TRBJ2-1|TRBD2|-
TGTGCCAGCAGTTTAACAATGGGACTAGCGGGTGGTAATGAGCAGTTCTTC
CASSLTMGLAGGNEQFF
>TRBV11-2|TRBJ2-2|-|-
TGTGCCAGCTGGGCCGGGGAGCTGTTTTTT
CASWAGELFF
>TRBV27|TRBJ1-5|-|-
TGTGCCAGCAGTCCCGCCCTTCATAGCAATCAGCCCCAGCATTTT
CASSPALHSNQPQHF
>TRBV7-9|TRBJ2-7|-|-
TGTGCCAGCAGCTTAGTCCCCAAGAGAGAGGCTAGGGGGTCTGAAGAGCAGTACTTC
CASSLVPKREARGSEEQYF
>TRBV2|TRBJ1-2|-|-
TGTGCCATCCACGGACAAAACTATGGCTACACCTTC
CAIHGQNYGYTF
>TRBV6-1|TRBJ2-5|-|-
TGTGCCAGCAGTGAAGGGTCGGAAGAGACCCAGTACTTC
CASSEGSEETQYF
>TRBV4-1|TRBJ2-7|-|-
TGCGCCAGCAGCCCCGGGGGATCCTACGAGCAGTACTTC
CASSPGGSYEQYF
>TRBV13|TRBJ2-7|-|-
TGTGCCAGCAGCTTCGGCAGCACCTACGAGCAGTACTTC
CASSFGSTYEQYF
>TRBV6-1|TRBJ1-2|-|-
TGTGCCAGCAGTGAAGGCAAGTCCTATGGCTACACCTTC
CASSEGKSYGYTF
>TRBV11-3|TRBJ2-1|-|-
TGTGCCAGCAGCGCGTGGGACGCGGAGGATGAGCAGTTCTTC
CASSAWDAEDEQFF
>TRBV4-1|TRBJ2-7|-|-
TGCGCCAGCAGCCAAGATGATGGTAGGTACGAGCAGTACTTC
CASSQDDGRYEQYF
>TRBV5-6|TRBJ1-2|TRBD1|-
TGTGCCAGCAGCCTAGGGACAGCGGCCGGTTCCTATGGCTACACCTTC
CASSLGTAAGSYGYTF
>TRBV10-3|TRBJ1-2|TRBD1|few
TGTGCCATCAGTGAGAGGGGGCCTAACTATGGCTACACCTTC
CAISERGPNYGYTF
>TRBV7-9|TRBJ1-1|-|-
TGTGCCAGCAGCTTATTAGGGTTGAACACTGAAGCTTTCTTT
CASSLLGLNTEAFF
>TRBV10-2|TRBJ1-3|-|-
TGCGCCAGCAGTGCCGGGCCTCCACCGGGAAACACCATATATTTT
CASSAGPPPGNTIYF
>TRBV9|TRBJ1-1|-|-
TGTGCCAGCAGCGTAGCCGCAGGGATTGGGCAAATGAACACTGAAGCTTTCTTT
CASSVAAGIGQMNTEAFF
>TRBV5-6|TRBJ2-7|-|-
TGTGCCAGCAGCTTGGGCACTCTCCCATTAAACGAGCAGTACTTC
CASSLGTLPLNEQYF
>TRBV6-6|TRBJ2-7|-|-
TGTGCCAGCAGTTACGGTGCGGTTAGCGAGGGAGAGCAGTACTTC
CASSYGAVSEGEQYF
>TRBV27|TRBJ2-1|TRBD2|-
TGTGCCAGCAGTTTATCCCTGGGGGACTCCCGGACTAGCGGGAGGATCTACAATGAGCAGTTCTTC
CASSLSLGDSRTSGRIYNEQFF